The following is a TCR beta chain sequence with its context. Sequencing used immunoSEQ multiplex PCR; TCRdb keeps in-frame clones, though not all of them. Seen here are tens of thousands of clones, 96% observed once, and the top ten hold approximately 1.8%. These data belong to a study of T cell clonotyping in hematopoietic cell transplantation. Described time point: recipient sample about 28 days before transplant, after cytoreduction. The receptor was isolated from a woman aged 50 to 60 with acute myeloid leukemia. Some clones in this sample may be carry-over from other donors' samples. Sequencing was performed on peripheral blood mononuclear cells, taken before stem cell transplant.

CDR3 sequence reads: CASGTSNTDTQYF. Written as DNA, the CDR3 is TGTGCCAGCGGGACTAGCAACACAGATACGCAGTATTTT. The gene calls are TRBV9 and TRBJ2-3; TRBD2 matches at 9 bases. V shed 7 bases and J 2 bases; nucleotides not matched to a gene: 2. CDR1 is SGDLS and CDR2 is YYNGEE in the germline V gene. This CDR3 contains 13 residues.